These 19 T cell receptor beta chains came from one sample sequenced in a study of T cells in Graves' hyperthyroidism and ophthalmopathy. Researchers took RNA transcripts and amplified the TCR beta CDR3 regions from them. An initial round of RT-PCR targeting the TCR CDR3 relied on the HTBI primer set. TCRdb fed the multiplex PCR reads into MiXCR, producing one record per CDR3 protein. This table holds under 30,000 distinct CDR3 sequences, less than 65% found once. Sequenced sample: blood. The receptor source for this set is a woman in her thirties or forties with Graves' hyperthyroidism that later progressed to Graves' ophthalmopathy.

This clonotype has ten or more counts. The chain combines TRBV6-5 with TRBJ1-2; no reliable D call. The germline V gene has CDR1 MNHEY and CDR2 SVGAGI. The CDR3 runs to 11 residues. V shed 7 bases and J shed 2 bases, with 5 bases lying between them. CDR3: CASKANYGYTF. Here the CDR3 DNA reads TGTGCCAGCAAGGCGAACTATGGCTACACCTTC.

This clonotype showed up just once. The rearrangement uses TRBV7-3 and TRBJ2-7; 8 nucleotides agree with TRBD2. V lost 5 bases, J lost 2 bases, and 2 bases stayed unmatched. Germline V gene sequence: CDR1 SGHTA, CDR2 FQGTGA. This CDR3 is 13 amino acids long. This CDR3 is CASSTSGTYEQYF. Written as DNA, the CDR3 is TGTGCCAGCAGCACTAGCGGAACCTACGAGCAGTACTTC.

This clonotype is categorized as large (0.1 to 1%). V usage is TRBV28 and J usage is TRBJ2-7; D is undetermined. Germline CDR1 reads MDHEN; CDR2 reads SYDVKM. V was shortened by 4 bases and J by 3 bases, with 4 bases between the two germline ends. The CDR3 is 11 residues long. This CDR3 reads CASSWVYEQYF. The CDR3 DNA reads as TGTGCCAGCAGTTGGGTCTACGAGCAGTACTTC.

V is TRBV7-8 and J is TRBJ2-3; a possible D gene is TRBD2 (5 bases). The germline CDR1 and CDR2 sequences are SGHVS and FQNEAQ. V lost 5 bases and J 2 bases, leaving 11 bases between the germline ends. The CDR3 is 14 residues long. CDR3 DNA: TGTGCCAGCAGCCTCCGGGAAGACACAGATACGCAGTATTTT. The encoded protein is CASSLREDTDTQYF. Variable domain in full (rest from reference TRBV7-8 and TRBJ2-3): GAGVSQSPRYKVAKRGQDVALRCDPISGHVSLFWYQQALGQGPEFLTYFQNEAQLDKSGLPSDRFFAERPEGSVSTLKIQRTQQEDSAVYLCASSLREDTDTQYFGPGTRLTVL.

In its sample, this clonotype was seen many times. The chain has TRBV11-2 and TRBJ2-2; 8 nucleotides align to TRBD2. Trimming took 5 bases from V and 2 from J; bases not matched to a gene: 10. The CDR3 totals 17 residues. CDR1 is SGHAT, CDR2 FQNNGV, per germline. As DNA, the CDR3 is TGTGCCAGCAGCAACCCGGTGAGCGGGAGAAACACCGGGGAGCTGTTTTTT. Residues: CASSNPVSGRNTGELFF.

This clonotype has a count of ten or more. The rearrangement joins TRBV5-6 to TRBJ2-1; 9 bases match TRBD2. Germline CDR1 and CDR2: SGHDT and YYEEEE. The CDR3 loop spans 16 amino acids. V trimming: 0 bases; J trimming: 5 bases; junction bases outside the gene matches: 6. The CDR3 DNA reads TGTGCCAGCAGCTTGGATTGGCGGGAGGGGAACAATGAGCAGTTCTTC. This translates into CASSLDWREGNNEQFF.

This clonotype is medium-sized by share. J is TRBJ2-7 and V is TRBV5-4; the match to TRBD1 covers 7 bases. Germline assignment: CDR1 SGHNT and CDR2 YYREEE (reference sequence). With 3 bases clipped from V and 3 bases from J, the junction kept 0 bases outside the gene matches. CDR3 length: 12 amino acids. This CDR3 reads CASSWTGYEQYF. CDR3 DNA sequence: TGTGCCAGCAGCTGGACAGGCTACGAGCAGTACTTC.

The rearrangement links TRBV10-3 to TRBJ2-1; 9 bases line up with TRBD2. Trimming cost V 6 bases and J 0 bases; bases outside gene matches: 3. The CDR3 has 15 amino acids. Germline V gives CDR1 ENHRY, CDR2 SYGVKD. Written as DNA, the CDR3 is TGTGCCATCAGGCTAGCGGGAAGCTCCTACAATGAGCAGTTCTTC. It yields the protein CAIRLAGSSYNEQFF.

Details on this clonotype: This may be a read error, as it is one base from a much larger clone. The chain is built from TRBV30 and TRBJ2-7; a weak D match, TRBD1 (6 bases). Germline V gene data show CDR1 as GTSNPN and CDR2 as SVGIG (reference sequence). The CDR3 covers 13 residues. The V and J ends lost 4 bases and 5 bases respectively, with 15 bases between them. The CDR3 nucleotides are TGTGCCTGGAACAGGGAATCTGGCCACGAGCAGTACTTC. Encoded protein: CAWNRESGHEQYF.

The rearrangement uses TRBV18 and TRBJ1-4, with a possible D match to TRBD1 (6 bases). Trimming cost V 4 bases and J 0 bases, with 9 bases left between them. There are 15 residues in the CDR3. CDR1 is KGHSH and CDR2 is LQKENI in the germline V gene. The CDR3: CASSQAGATNEKLFF. Written as DNA, the CDR3 is TGTGCCAGCTCACAAGCAGGGGCAACTAATGAAAAACTGTTTTTT.

Of note for this clonotype: A read error is likely, as this CDR3 ends without the conserved phenylalanine or tryptophan. The rearrangement joins TRBV6-1 to TRBJ1-3; maybe TRBD1 (5 bases). Germline V gives CDR1 MNHNS, CDR2 SASEGT. The CDR3 covers 15 residues. CDR3 DNA: TGTGCCAGCATACTCGACCGGGACTCTGGGAACACCATATATTCT. It encodes CASILDRDSGNTIYS.

This clonotype was found once. The chain uses TRBV6-6 and TRBJ1-4; unclear D gene. CDR3 length: 14 residues. Germline lookup yields CDR1 MNHNY and CDR2 SVGAGI (reference sequence). V was clipped by 7 bases and J by 5 bases, with 14 bases between them. DNA of the CDR3: TGTGCCAGCACTCAGGACGGCTACAATGAAAAACTGTTTTTT. Protein product: CASTQDGYNEKLFF.

This chain uses TRBV20-1 with TRBJ2-3; D is perhaps TRBD1 or TRBD2 (6 bases each). CDR1 and CDR2 (germline): DFQATT, SNEGSKA (reference sequence). The CDR3 length is 16 residues. The ends were cut back, 3 bases at V and 0 bases at J, with 16 bases in the middle. The DNA of the CDR3 is TGCAGTGCTAGTGCGGGACAACCGTATAGCACAGATACGCAGTATTTT. Translating it yields CSASAGQPYSTDTQYF.

The table lists this clonotype with many counts. This rearrangement joins TRBV5-1 to TRBJ2-5, with a tentative D call TRBD1 (7 bases). The CDR3 contains 14 residues. The germline V and J ends were trimmed by 5 bases and 0 bases, with 11 bases remaining between them. Germline V gene data show CDR1 as SGHRS and CDR2 as YFSETQ. CDR3 sequence reads: CASSRGTDQETQYF. The DNA for the CDR3 is TGCGCCAGCAGTCGGGGGACAGACCAAGAGACCCAGTACTTC.

Remarks on this clonotype: The missing conserved phenylalanine or tryptophan at the end of this CDR3 makes a read error likely. The DNA is left out, because the CDR3 cannot be placed on it with certainty; the CDR3 is given as TCRdb lists it. The V call is TRBV6-5, the J call TRBJ1-6; TRBD1 is the table's D call, not checked against the DNA. Germline V gene sequence: CDR1 MNHEY, CDR2 SVGAGI. The CDR3 is 14 residues long, ends included. The chain's CDR3 is CASSYPGQKVTPHS.

This clonotype came up many times. The rearrangement uses TRBV6-5 and TRBJ1-3; D possibly corresponds to TRBD1 (6 bases). The germline V and J ends were trimmed by 0 bases and 1 base, with 10 bases remaining between them. The CDR3 runs 16 residues. CDR1 and CDR2 from the germline V gene are MNHEY and SVGAGI. The CDR3 DNA reads as TGTGCCAGCAGTTACTCTAACACAGGGTCTGGAAACACCATATATTTT. Translated: CASSYSNTGSGNTIYF.

By share of the sample, this clonotype is medium-sized. V and J are TRBV5-6 and TRBJ2-5, with D unclear. CDR1 and CDR2 (germline): SGHDT, YYEEEE. V was pared by 0 bases and J by 3 bases, with 6 bases between. The CDR3 covers 13 residues. The DNA of the CDR3 is TGTGCCAGCAGCTTGGATGGGGAAGAGACCCAGTACTTC. This encodes CASSLDGEETQYF.

This clonotype was picked up many times. The chain combines TRBV28 with TRBJ2-6, with 7 bases lining up with TRBD2. This CDR3 is 16 amino acids long. The V segment lost 2 bases and the J segment 0 bases; nucleotides outside the gene matches: 1. The germline V gene encodes CDR1 MDHEN and CDR2 SYDVKM. The CDR3 loop is CASSLLADSGANVLTF. The CDR3 coding sequence is TGTGCCAGCAGTTTACTAGCGGACTCTGGGGCCAACGTCCTGACTTTC.

By share of the sample, this clonotype is medium-sized (0.01 to 0.1%). Here the CDR3 DNA reads TGTGCCAGCAGCCGCGGGGCGGGCGAGCAGTACTTC. Residues: CASSRGAGEQYF. The rearrangement links TRBV12-3 or TRBV12-4 to TRBJ2-7, with D perhaps TRBD2 (6 bases). The CDR3 length is 12 residues. The V end was cut by 6 bases, the J end by 6 bases, with 12 bases between.